Below are 4 T cell receptor beta chains sequenced from a single sample in a study of blood T cell repertoires in COVID-19. Sequencing was performed with immunoSEQ multiplex PCR; in TCRdb, only in-frame clones are kept and a portion is missing. The repertoire consists of 110,000 or so clones, with 65% to 85% occurring once and the leading ten covering less than 2%. Material: peripheral blood. The source of these receptors is a man aged 45-65 years with acute or convalescent COVID-19.

The chain uses TRBV19 and TRBJ1-4; TRBD1 matches 9 bases. Unmatched junction bases numbered 10, after V lost 7 bases and J lost 10 bases. The CDR3 loop spans 14 amino acids. In germline, CDR1 is LNHDA, CDR2 SQIVND (reference sequence). The CDR3 DNA sequence: TGTGCCAGTATCCTGAGACAGGGGGAGGGAAAACTGTTTTTT. Protein: CASILRQGEGKLFF.

The gene calls are TRBV6-5 and TRBJ1-2, with 9 bases aligning to TRBD1. The CDR3 length is 14 residues. Germline assignment: CDR1 MNHEY and CDR2 SVGAGI. The J segment lost 8 bases and the V segment lost 8 bases, leaving 12 bases of the junction unmatched. The CDR3 coding sequence is TGTGCCAGCTTTGAACCGGGACAGGGATGGGGCTACACCTTC. Translated, it gives CASFEPGQGWGYTF.

The chain recombines TRBV5-4 with TRBJ1-6, with 8 bases that match TRBD1. V trimming: 0 bases; J trimming: 9 bases; junction bases outside the gene matches: 5. CDR1 and CDR2 (germline): SGHNT, YYREEE (reference sequence). CDR3 size: 15 residues. In DNA, the CDR3 is TGTGCCAGCAGCTTGGGCCCAGGGGGCTCTTCACCCCTCCACTTT. Protein: CASSLGPGGSSPLHF. Drawing the rest from reference TRBV5-4 and TRBJ1-6, the complete variable domain is ETGVTQSPTHLIKTRGQQVTLRCSSQSGHNTVSWYQQALGQGPQFIFQYYREEENGRGNFPPRFSGLQFPNYSSELNVNALELDDSALYLCASSLGPGGSSPLHFGNGTRLTVT.

This clone was observed once. The chain employs TRBV19 and TRBJ1-1; 8 bases align to TRBD1. Trimming cost V 8 bases and J 5 bases; bases outside gene matches: 16. The CDR3 is 16 residues long. Germline V gene sequence: CDR1 LNHDA, CDR2 SQIVND (reference sequence). The CDR3 nucleotides read TGTGCCAGTCGACGCACCGGGACAGGCAGAAAAACTGAAGCTTTCTTT. This codes for CASRRTGTGRKTEAFF.